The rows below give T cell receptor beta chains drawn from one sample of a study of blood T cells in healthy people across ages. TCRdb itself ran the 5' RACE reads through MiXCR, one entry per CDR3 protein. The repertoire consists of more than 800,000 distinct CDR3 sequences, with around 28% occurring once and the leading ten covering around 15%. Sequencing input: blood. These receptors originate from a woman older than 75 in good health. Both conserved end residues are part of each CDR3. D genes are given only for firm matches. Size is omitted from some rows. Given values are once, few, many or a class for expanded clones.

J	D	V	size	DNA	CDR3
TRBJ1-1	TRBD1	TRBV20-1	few	TGCAGTGCTAGAGGGACAGGCGTTGAAGCTTTCTTT	CSARGTGVEAFF
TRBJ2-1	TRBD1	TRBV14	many	TGTGCCAGCAGCCTGACAGGGGGAAGGGGTGAGCAGTTCTTC	CASSLTGGRGEQFF
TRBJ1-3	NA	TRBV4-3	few	TGCGCCAGCAGCCAAGACAGGGAGGGTCACGGTGACACCATATATTTT	CASSQDREGHGDTIYF
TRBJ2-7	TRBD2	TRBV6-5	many	TGTGCCAGCAGGTCTAGCGGGGGGCAATACGAGCAGTACTTC	CASRSSGGQYEQYF
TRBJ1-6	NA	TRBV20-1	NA	TGCAGTGCTAGAGATGGGGCTCATAATTCACCCCTCCACTTT	CSARDGAHNSPLHF
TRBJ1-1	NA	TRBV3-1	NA	TGTGCCAGCAGCATCGGACAGTGGACTGAAGCTTTCTTT	CASSIGQWTEAFF
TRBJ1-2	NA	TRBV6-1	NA	TGTGCCAGCAGTGAATGGGGTATCGGGAACTATGGCTACACCTTC	CASSEWGIGNYGYTF
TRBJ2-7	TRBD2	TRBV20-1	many	TGCAGTGCCACGGGACTAGCGGGGCCCTTGAGCGCCTACGAGCAGTACTTC	CSATGLAGPLSAYEQYF
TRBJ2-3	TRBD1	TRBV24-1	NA	TGTGCCACCAGTGGGTTACCCGGGACAGGGGAAAACTGGAACACAGATACGCAGTATTTT	CATSGLPGTGENWNTDTQYF
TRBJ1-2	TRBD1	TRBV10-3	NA	TGTGCCATCAGATCATCCGGGACAGGGACTAACTATGGCTACACCTTC	CAIRSSGTGTNYGYTF
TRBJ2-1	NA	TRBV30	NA	TGTGCCTGGAGAAGAACCCTGGTACACAATGAGCAGTTCTTC	CAWRRTLVHNEQFF
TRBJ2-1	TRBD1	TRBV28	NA	TGTGCCAGCAGCCATACAGGGACAGACTACAATGAGCAGTTCTTC	CASSHTGTDYNEQFF
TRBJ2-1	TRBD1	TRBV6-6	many	TGTGCCAGCAGGGCTGACAGGGCTGAGCAGTTCTTC	CASRADRAEQFF
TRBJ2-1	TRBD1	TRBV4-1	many	TGCGCCAGCAGCCCCGCAGGGGGCAATGAGCAGTTCTTC	CASSPAGGNEQFF
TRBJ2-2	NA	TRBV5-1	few	TGCGCCAGCAGCGGGGGGGCCCACACCGGGGAGCTGTTTTTT	CASSGGAHTGELFF
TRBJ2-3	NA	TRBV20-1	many	TGCAGTGCTAGCCCTAGCGATACGCAGTATTTT	CSASPSDTQYF
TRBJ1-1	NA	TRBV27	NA	TGTGCCAGCAGTTTATACCCTTCGGCAGGGCAAGCTTTCTTT	CASSLYPSAGQAFF
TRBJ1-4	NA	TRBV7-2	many	TGTGCCAGCAGCGTAACTGAGGGAATAAGTGAAAAACTGTTTTTT	CASSVTEGISEKLFF
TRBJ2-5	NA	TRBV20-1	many	TGCAGTTCTAAAACAGCGGGGCAGGGGGTTGAGACCCAGTACTTC	CSSKTAGQGVETQYF
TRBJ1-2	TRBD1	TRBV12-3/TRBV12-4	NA	TGTGCCAGCAGCTCGGGACAGAAGGGATCGGGCTACACCTTC	CASSSGQKGSGYTF
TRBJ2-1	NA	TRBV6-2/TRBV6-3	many	TGTGCCAGCAGTTACGGCTCTAGGGCCAATGAGCAGTTCTTC	CASSYGSRANEQFF
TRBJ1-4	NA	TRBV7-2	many	TGTGCCAGCAGCTTAGCGCAGTCACAGGAAAAACTGTTTTTT	CASSLAQSQEKLFF
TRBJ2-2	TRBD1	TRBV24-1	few	TGTGCCACCAGTGAATCGCCGGGACAGGGATCCTCCGGGGAGCTGTTTTTT	CATSESPGQGSSGELFF
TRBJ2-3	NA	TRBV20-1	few	TGCAGTGCACCTACTCGGGACCCCACAGATACGCAGTATTTT	CSAPTRDPTDTQYF
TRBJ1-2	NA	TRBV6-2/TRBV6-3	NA	TGTGCCAGCAGTTACTCGACACACGGCTATGGCTACACCTTC	CASSYSTHGYGYTF
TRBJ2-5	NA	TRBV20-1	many	TGCAGTGCTAGAGGGCTACAGGGATTCGAGACCCAGTACTTC	CSARGLQGFETQYF
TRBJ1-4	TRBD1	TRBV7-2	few	TGTGCCAGCAGCACTCGACAGGGGAGAGAAAAACTGTTTTTT	CASSTRQGREKLFF
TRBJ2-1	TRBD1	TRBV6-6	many	TGTGCCAGCAGTACTCAGGGGGCTGGTGGCAATGAGCAGTTCTTC	CASSTQGAGGNEQFF
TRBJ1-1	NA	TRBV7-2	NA	TGTGCCAGCAGCTTGACCAGGGGCTCGAACACTGAAGCTTTCTTT	CASSLTRGSNTEAFF
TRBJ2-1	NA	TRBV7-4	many	TGTGCCAGCAGCCCATACGGACTACTTACGTTTATGTCCTACAATGAGCAGTTCTTC	CASSPYGLLTFMSYNEQFF
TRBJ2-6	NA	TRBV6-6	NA	TGTGCCAGCAGTCCAGGGGGGGGGGCCAACGTCCTGACTTTC	CASSPGGGANVLTF
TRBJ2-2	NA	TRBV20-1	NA	TGCAGTGGAGCCGACAGGAACACCGGGGAGCTGTTTTTT	CSGADRNTGELFF
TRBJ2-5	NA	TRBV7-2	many	TGTGCCAGCAGCTTAGGATTTGGAGAGACCCAGTACTTC	CASSLGFGETQYF
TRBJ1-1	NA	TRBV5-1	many	TGTGCCAGCAGTTTTAGAGAGAACACTGAAGCTTTCTTT	CASSFRENTEAFF
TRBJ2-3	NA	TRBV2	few	TGTGCCAGCAAGCTACAGGGCACCCGCACAGATACGCAGTATTTT	CASKLQGTRTDTQYF
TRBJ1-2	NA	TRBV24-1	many	TGTGCCACCAGTGATGCAGGGGATTATGGCTACACCTTC	CATSDAGDYGYTF
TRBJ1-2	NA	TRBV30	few	TGTGCCTGGAGCCCAGGCTCCACCTATGGCTACACCTTC	CAWSPGSTYGYTF
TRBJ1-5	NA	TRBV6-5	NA	TGTGCCAGCAGTTACTCTCACAGGGACCGACGCTATAGCAATCAGCCCCAGCATTTT	CASSYSHRDRRYSNQPQHF
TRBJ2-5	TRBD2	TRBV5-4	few	TGTGCCAGCAGCTACTTAACGGGGGGGCCTGGAGAGACCCAGTACTTC	CASSYLTGGPGETQYF
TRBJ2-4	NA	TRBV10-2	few	TGCGCCAGCAGTGGGTCGGCCCACAAAAACATTCAGTACTTC	CASSGSAHKNIQYF
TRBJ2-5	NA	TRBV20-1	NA	TGCAGTGCTGGCGGTGGCCCCGCTAGGGAGACCCAGTACTTC	CSAGGGPARETQYF
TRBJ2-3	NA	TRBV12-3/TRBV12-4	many	TGTGCCAGCAGTTTAGCCCAGATATTTCCAGATACGCAGTATTTT	CASSLAQIFPDTQYF
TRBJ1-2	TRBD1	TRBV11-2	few	TGTGCCAGCAGCATAATAGGGGTAGCGGGACAGTCCGCCTATGGCTACACCTTC	CASSIIGVAGQSAYGYTF
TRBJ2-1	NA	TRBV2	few	TGTGCCAGCAGTGTTCAGGGCCCTCTGCGGAATGAGCAGTTCTTC	CASSVQGPLRNEQFF
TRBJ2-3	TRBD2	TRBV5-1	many	TGCGCCAGCAGCTTGCAAGCGGGGAGCACAGATACGCAGTATTTT	CASSLQAGSTDTQYF
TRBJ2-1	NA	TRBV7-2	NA	TGTGCCAGCAGCTTAGTCACACAGGGCGATGAGCAGTTCTTC	CASSLVTQGDEQFF
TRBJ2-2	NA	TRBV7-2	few	TGTGCCAGCAGCTTAGAGAGGGGGTCACGGGAGCTGTTTTTT	CASSLERGSRELFF
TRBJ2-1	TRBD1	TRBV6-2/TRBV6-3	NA	TGTGCCTGCTGCCGTCCCGGGACAGGGGGCAATGAGCAGTTCTTC	CACCRPGTGGNEQFF
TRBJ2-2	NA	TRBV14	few	TGTGCCAGCAGCTGGTCTACGCTTACCTCCGGGGAGCTGTTTTTT	CASSWSTLTSGELFF
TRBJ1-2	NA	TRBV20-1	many	TGCAGTGCTAGAAGGGGGGCAGGTGGCTACACCTTC	CSARRGAGGYTF
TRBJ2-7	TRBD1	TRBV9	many	TGTGCCAGCAGCGGGCGGACAGGGGACGCCTACGAGCAGTACTTC	CASSGRTGDAYEQYF
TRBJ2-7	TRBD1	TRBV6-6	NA	TGTGCCAGCAGTCGAACCCGCCTAACAGGGGACTCCTACGAGCAGTACTTC	CASSRTRLTGDSYEQYF